The 10 T cell receptor beta chains given below trace back to one sample, sequenced in a study of cytotoxic CD8 clonotypes in ibrutinib-treated CLL (dated by TCRdb to 2020 to 2023). The library was built by means of the immunoSEQ multiplex PCR assay. The source is immuneACCESS, and TCRdb retained only in-frame sequences with V and J called. Part of the clones is not carried over; for the studies checked, unresolved V genes explain less than half of this, and the remainder is unexplained. This sample gives more than 110,000 clones in total; 76% of them show up just once. Around 4.9% of the sample is taken by the ten largest. The time point tag for this specimen amounts to: approximately 25 months on ibrutinib. The sample here was PBMCs, taken after 24 months of ibrutinib treatment. The receptors come from a human donor with chronic lymphocytic leukemia.

The rearrangement joins TRBV7-9 to TRBJ1-1; D call uncertain. The germline V gene has CDR1 SEHNR and CDR2 FQNEAQ (reference sequence). The CDR3 contains 12 residues. V was pared by 6 bases and J by 4 bases, with 9 bases between. CDR3 coding DNA: TGTGCCAGCAGGAGGGAGGGCACTGAAGCTTTCTTT. Translation: CASRREGTEAFF.

The chain has TRBV6-5 and TRBJ2-7; D is undetermined. The CDR3 totals 14 residues. The ends were cut back, 0 bases at V and 5 bases at J, with 11 bases in the middle. Per the germline V gene, CDR1 is MNHEY and CDR2 is SVGAGI. For the CDR3, the DNA is TGTGCCAGCAGTTACTCGAGACCCCAGGACGAGCAGTACTTC. It is translated as CASSYSRPQDEQYF.

This clone was seen once. This chain links TRBV7-9 with TRBJ2-4, with a possible D match to TRBD2 (6 bases). Germline CDR1 reads SEHNR; CDR2 reads FQNEAQ (reference sequence). V gave up 1 base and J gave up 1 base, with 14 bases separating them. The CDR3 runs to 17 residues. CDR3: CASSLGSGGRAKNIQYF. As DNA, the CDR3 is TGTGCCAGCAGCTTAGGGTCCGGGGGTCGGGCCAAAAACATTCAGTACTTC.

The chain is built from TRBV7-9 and TRBJ2-5; 7 bases are a match to TRBD2. The V segment lost 5 bases and the J segment 1 base; nucleotides outside the gene matches: 13. The CDR3 length is 17 residues. The germline V gene encodes CDR1 SEHNR and CDR2 FQNEAQ (reference sequence). This CDR3 is CASSHGASGIRQETQYF. The CDR3 DNA is TGTGCCAGCAGCCACGGCGCTAGCGGAATACGCCAAGAGACCCAGTACTTC.

J is TRBJ1-3 and V is TRBV5-6, with D unresolved. This CDR3 region has 14 residues. CDR1 SGHDT and CDR2 YYEEEE come from the germline V gene. V was pared by 0 bases and J by 0 bases, with 4 bases between. The CDR3 DNA reads TGTGCCAGCAGCTTGGCCAACTCTGGAAACACCATATATTTT. Amino acids: CASSLANSGNTIYF.

The gene calls are TRBV28 and TRBJ2-7; 11 bases are shared with TRBD2. Trimming cost V 1 base and J 5 bases; bases outside gene matches: 4. CDR1 is MDHEN, CDR2 SYDVKM, per germline. CDR3 length: 15 amino acids. CDR3 loop: CASSLYQLAGDEQYF. The CDR3 DNA follows: TGTGCCAGCAGTTTATACCAACTAGCGGGAGACGAGCAGTACTTC.

This clone was counted between two and nine times. V gene TRBV10-3 combines with J gene TRBJ1-5, with 10 bases lining up with TRBD1. CDR1 and CDR2 (germline): ENHRY, SYGVKD. The CDR3 has 14 amino acids. The ends lost 6 bases at V and 7 bases at J; junction bases unmatched: 6. The chain's CDR3 is CAISRQGAGQPQHF. The CDR3 DNA is TGTGCCATCAGCAGACAGGGGGCCGGCCAGCCCCAGCATTTT.

This chain uses TRBV7-6 with TRBJ2-3; 9 positions agree with TRBD1. J was trimmed by 3 bases and V by 5 bases; bases with no gene match: 18. CDR1 SGHVS and CDR2 FNYEAQ come from the germline V gene. This CDR3 spans 19 amino acids. The chain's CDR3 is CASSRRGQGEGVRTDTQYF. Written as DNA, the CDR3 is TGTGCCAGCAGCCGGAGGGGACAGGGCGAGGGTGTAAGGACAGATACGCAGTATTTT.

V is TRBV19 and J is TRBJ2-3; 10 bases align to TRBD1. The CDR3 is made up of 15 amino acids. Germline V gene sequence: CDR1 LNHDA, CDR2 SQIVND (reference sequence). J was trimmed by 5 bases and V by 4 bases; bases with no gene match: 6. The CDR3 DNA is TGTGCCAGTAGTACCCCGGGACAGGGGTTAGATACGCAGTATTTT. This encodes CASSTPGQGLDTQYF.

The V call is TRBV6-5, the J call TRBJ1-4; D remains ambiguous. This CDR3 has 10 residues. Trimming pared 11 bases from V and 11 bases from J, leaving 12 bases between. In germline, CDR1 is MNHEY, CDR2 SVGAGI. CDR3 DNA: TGTGCCGCTGCGGGTGGGAAACTGTTTTTT. Translating it yields CAAAGGKLFF.